These T cell receptor beta chains were read from a single sample in a study of blood T cell repertoires in COVID-19. This table comes from immunoSEQ multiplex PCR, and its TCRdb copy is limited to in-frame clones, with some not included. Among more than 200,000 clones listed, approximately 80% were seen once. The sample consisted of peripheral blood. Source of these receptors: a woman older than 75 with COVID-19, enrolled during active disease. Both conserved end residues are part of each CDR3. A D gene is named only where the DNA matches it firmly.

>TRBJ2-5|TRBV7-2|.
CASSLDFQETQYF
TGTGCCAGCAGCTTAGACTTTCAAGAGACCCAGTACTTC
>TRBJ2-4|TRBV7-2|TRBD1
CASSLVAGGGNIQYF
TGTGCCAGCAGCTTAGTTGCAGGGGGCGGAAACATTCAGTACTTC
>TRBJ1-5|TRBV28|.
CASIQAPGPQHF
TGTGCCAGCATCCAGGCCCCTGGACCCCAGCATTTT
>TRBJ1-2|TRBV5-8|.
CASSLVQDYGYTF
TGTGCCAGCAGCTTGGTACAGGACTATGGCTACACCTTC
>TRBJ1-4|TRBV30|TRBD1
CAWRAPGGHPRWNEKLFF
TGTGCCTGGAGAGCCCCAGGGGGCCACCCCCGATGGAATGAAAAACTGTTTTTT
>TRBJ2-1|TRBV11-1|.
CASSLLLSDRQQFF
TGTGCCAGCAGCTTACTCCTTTCTGACAGGCAGCAGTTCTTC
>TRBJ2-1|TRBV5-1|.
CASSLGQEQFF
TGCGCCAGCAGCTTGGGCCAGGAGCAGTTCTTC
>TRBJ1-6|TRBV6-5|.
CASNLQGMNSPLHF
TGTGCCAGCAACCTACAGGGTATGAATTCACCCCTCCACTTT
>TRBJ2-7|TRBV11-1|.
CASEGDSYEQYF
TGTGCCAGCGAGGGGGACTCCTACGAGCAGTACTTC
>TRBJ1-5|TRBV7-2|.
CASTPKGNSNQPQHF
TGTGCCAGCACGCCGAAGGGGAATAGCAATCAGCCCCAGCATTTT
>TRBJ1-3|TRBV5-1|.
CASSPSPALGPDTIYF
TGCGCCAGCAGCCCTTCTCCGGCCCTGGGGCCGGACACCATATATTTT
>TRBJ2-2|TRBV5-4|TRBD2
CASSLSGTSGVYGELFF
TGTGCCAGCAGCCTATCCGGGACTAGCGGGGTGTACGGGGAGCTGTTTTTT
>TRBJ1-4|TRBV28|.
CASVPGGWGEKLFF
TGTGCCAGCGTCCCGGGAGGGTGGGGTGAAAAACTGTTTTTT
>TRBJ2-3|TRBV5-1|TRBD2
CASGLTSGARDTQYF
TGCGCCAGCGGACTGACTAGCGGGGCTAGAGATACGCAGTATTTT
>TRBJ2-7|TRBV5-6|TRBD1
CASSYRDRTYEQYF
TGTGCCAGCAGCTACCGGGACAGGACCTACGAGCAGTACTTC
>TRBJ1-5|TRBV24-1|TRBD1
CATSGTPGQGQDQPQHF
TGTGCCACCAGTGGTACCCCGGGACAGGGGCAAGATCAGCCCCAGCATTTT
>TRBJ1-4|TRBV7-9|TRBD1
CASSGTDEKLFF
TGTGCCAGCAGCGGGACAGATGAAAAACTGTTTTTT